The 16 T cell receptor beta chains in this list originate from one sample, sequenced in a study of blood T cell repertoires in COVID-19. Method: immunoSEQ multiplex PCR; TCRdb's copy keeps in-frame clones and lacks some. Here the sample spans about 270,000 clones, about 76% being singletons. The specimen sequenced was peripheral blood. The receptors originated from a woman aged 55-70 years with active or convalescent COVID-19.

The chain links TRBV7-3 to TRBJ2-3; D may be TRBD2 (5 bases). V was pared by 1 base and J by 0 bases, with 17 bases between. Germline loops: CDR1 SGHTA, CDR2 FQGTGA. This CDR3 has 18 amino acids. In DNA, the CDR3 is TGTGCCAGCAGCTTAAGATCCACCGGGAACCCTAGCACAGATACGCAGTATTTT. Protein: CASSLRSTGNPSTDTQYF. Together with reference TRBV7-3 and TRBJ2-3, the CDR3 gives the full variable domain: GAGVSQTPSNKVTEKGKYVELRCDPISGHTALYWYRQSLGQGPEFLIYFQGTGAADDSGLPNDRFFAVRPEGSVSTLKIQRTERGDSAVYLCASSLRSTGNPSTDTQYFGPGTRLTVL.

The chain employs TRBV7-8 and TRBJ1-6; D not resolved. V shed 1 base and J shed 8 bases, with 18 bases lying between them. Looked up from germline, CDR1 is SGHVS and CDR2 is FQNEAQ. This CDR3 has 17 amino acids. The CDR3, as DNA: TGTGCCAGCAGCTTAGGGTCGCCAGACTCATTGCATTCACCCCTCCACTTT. Translation gives CASSLGSPDSLHSPLHF.

The rearrangement joins TRBV7-3 to TRBJ2-3; weak D call: TRBD1 (6 bases). The germline CDR1 and CDR2 sequences are SGHTA and FQGTGA. V lost 4 bases, J lost 0 bases, and 11 bases lay in between. The CDR3 contains 15 residues. DNA for the CDR3: TGTGCCAGCAGCTCCCGACAGGCTAGCACAGATACGCAGTATTTT. It codes for CASSSRQASTDTQYF.

This chain connects TRBV12-3 or TRBV12-4 to TRBJ2-5; the D is unclear. V lost 2 bases to trimming and J lost 5 bases, with 9 bases between them. This CDR3 has 13 residues. This CDR3 is CASSLRSRETQYF. The CDR3 coding sequence is TGTGCCAGCAGTTTAAGGTCGCGGGAGACCCAGTACTTC.

CDR3 DNA: TGTGCCAGCAGCCTTAGGTGGGGAGAAGGCAATCAGCCCCAGCATTTT. Translated: CASSLRWGEGNQPQHF. The J gene is TRBJ1-5, the V gene TRBV7-2; D gene ambiguous. Germline CDR1 and CDR2: SGHTA and FQGNSA. V lost 5 bases and J 2 bases, leaving 16 bases between the germline ends. The CDR3 is made up of 16 amino acids.

V usage is TRBV27 and J usage is TRBJ1-2; 9 bases are shared with TRBD1. V was clipped by 4 bases and J by 3 bases; unmatched bases: 12. There are 17 residues in the CDR3. Looked up from germline, CDR1 is MNHEY and CDR2 is SMNVEV (reference sequence). The CDR3 is CASSSLGYRGLDYGYTF. As DNA, the CDR3 is TGTGCCAGCAGTTCGCTAGGGTACAGGGGGCTCGACTATGGCTACACCTTC.

This rearrangement joins TRBV6-2 or TRBV6-3 to TRBJ2-7; weak D call: TRBD2 (5 bases). The CDR3 extends over 14 amino acids. Germline V CDR1 and CDR2: MNHEY, SVGEGT. V lost 5 bases and J 2 bases, leaving 13 bases between the germline ends. This CDR3 is CASSPRARTYEQYF. CDR3 DNA sequence: TGTGCCAGCAGTCCGAGGGCCCGTACCTACGAGCAGTACTTC.

V is TRBV10-1 and J is TRBJ2-7; 9 bases line up with TRBD2. The junction had 4 bases not matched to a gene; V was cut back by 5 bases and J by 2 bases. CDR3 length: 14 amino acids. Germline V gene data show CDR1 as WNHNN and CDR2 as SYGVQD (reference sequence). CDR3 DNA sequence: TGCGCCAGCAGTAGGACTAGCGCAGCCTACGAGCAGTACTTC. This translates into CASSRTSAAYEQYF.

This chain joins TRBV7-3 and TRBJ1-6, with a possible D match to TRBD1 (6 bases). The V gene's germline CDR1 is SGHTA and CDR2 FQGTGA. The CDR3 covers 14 residues. The V end lost 5 bases, the J end lost 3 bases, and 8 bases lay between the germline ends. The chain's CDR3 is CASSKTGYNSPLHF. CDR3 nucleotide sequence: TGTGCCAGCAGCAAGACAGGCTATAATTCACCCCTCCACTTT.

This sequence joins TRBV5-1 and TRBJ2-1; TRBD2 agrees at 8 bases. The CDR3 runs to 14 residues. J gave up 10 bases and V 4 bases, and 10 bases lay outside the gene matches. Per germline, CDR1 SGHRS and CDR2 YFSETQ. In nucleotides, the CDR3 is TGCGCCAGCAGCCCTCTAGCGGGCGCTGGGGAGCAGTTCTTC. The encoded protein is CASSPLAGAGEQFF.

This chain joins TRBV7-2 and TRBJ2-1; the match to TRBD2 covers 9 bases. The germline V gene has CDR1 SGHTA and CDR2 FQGNSA. J lost 7 bases, V lost 1 base, and 5 bases had no gene match. The CDR3 loop spans 15 amino acids. Here the CDR3 DNA reads TGTGCCAGCAGCTTAGGGGGACTAGCATGGAATGAGCAGTTCTTC. Protein product: CASSLGGLAWNEQFF.

This clone has just one count. CDR3 sequence (DNA): TGTGCCAGCAGCCGCAAGCGGGAATCGGAGCAGTACTTC. Protein sequence: CASSRKRESEQYF. This chain links TRBV12-3 or TRBV12-4 with TRBJ2-7; 7 bases agree with TRBD2. Germline trimming cut 6 bases from V and 7 bases from J; bases unmatched to any gene: 9. The CDR3 is made up of 13 amino acids.

The chain links TRBV18 to TRBJ1-1, with D possibly being TRBD1 (6 bases). Germline V lookup: CDR1 KGHSH, CDR2 LQKENI. Trimming stripped 3 bases from V and 0 bases from J, with 17 bases between. The CDR3 runs 17 residues. The CDR3 is CASSPLGQPEMNTEAFF. In DNA, the CDR3 is TGTGCCAGCTCACCTCTTGGACAGCCCGAAATGAACACTGAAGCTTTCTTT.

The chain carries TRBV25-1 and TRBJ2-2, with D maybe TRBD1 (6 bases). CDR1 is MGHDK and CDR2 is SYGVNS in the germline V gene. Trimming pared 0 bases from V and 1 base from J, leaving 6 bases between. The CDR3 contains 15 residues. CDR3 sequence reads: CASSEYRGNTGELFF. The CDR3 nucleotides are TGTGCCAGCAGTGAATACAGGGGGAACACCGGGGAGCTGTTTTTT.

This clone has just one count. V and J are TRBV23-1 and TRBJ1-1, with D possibly being TRBD1 (6 bases). TRBV23-1 is noted as an ORF with a role that remains uncertain. Trimming took 8 bases from V and 11 from J, leaving 15 bases between them. The CDR3 length is 11 residues. CDR3 in DNA: TGCGCCAGCGGACTCCAGGGGTCGGCTTTCTTT. It yields the protein CASGLQGSAFF.

The chain uses TRBV7-2 and TRBJ1-2; the match to TRBD1 covers 7 bases. The germline CDR1 and CDR2 sequences are SGHTA and FQGNSA. Unmatched junction bases numbered 10, after V lost 4 bases and J lost 5 bases. The CDR3 is 15 amino acids. This CDR3 reads CASSSYLTGRYGYTF. The CDR3 coding sequence is TGTGCCAGCAGCTCTTACTTGACAGGGCGGTATGGCTACACCTTC. Full variable domain (outside the CDR3, taken from reference TRBV7-2 and TRBJ1-2): GAGVSQSPSNKVTEKGKDVELRCDPISGHTALYWYRQSLGQGLEFLIYFQGNSAPDKSGLPSDRFSAERTGGSVSTLTIQRTQQEDSAVYLCASSSYLTGRYGYTFGSGTRLTVV.